A selection of T cell receptor beta chains follows, all from one sample in a study of cytomegalovirus exposure and HLA in healthy donors. Libraries were prepared by immunoSEQ multiplex PCR; TCRdb keeps only in-frame clonotypes and omits some of them. The profile shows approximately 61,000 clones, more than 75% of them singletons. The sample taken for sequencing was PBMCs. All receptors come from a man younger than 35 in good health and CMV-seropositive. Both conserved end residues are trimmed from each CDR3. The D gene is left open where the match is weak.

v_gene	j_gene	d_gene	CDR3aa
TRBV6-5	TRBJ1-6	-	ASSPDSPYNSPLH
TRBV13	TRBJ2-2	-	ASSTRQGGGELF
TRBV29-1	TRBJ1-1	-	SGGQGFGEAF
TRBV11-2	TRBJ2-2	-	ASSFEAANTGELF
TRBV30	TRBJ1-5	TRBD1	AWTPTGTANQPQH
TRBV2	TRBJ2-7	TRBD2	ASRQAGGSHYEQY
TRBV30	TRBJ2-7	TRBD1	AWSRGTDTYEQY
TRBV27	TRBJ1-1	-	ASSLWQANTEAF
TRBV7-9	TRBJ1-1	-	ASSSQVMNTEAF
TRBV10-3	TRBJ2-5	-	AISESGRQETQY
TRBV9	TRBJ1-1	-	ASSAGSGPGTEAF
TRBV5-1	TRBJ2-7	TRBD2	ASSFLEGLAGGAAYEQY
TRBV5-1	TRBJ1-1	-	ASSLYSQNTEAF
TRBV6-5	TRBJ2-7	TRBD1	ASSSSGRQGAYEQY